Detailed here is one T cell receptor (beta chain). Its antigen is unidentified. TCRdb re-analysed the reads in MiXCR, keeping a single row per CDR3 protein. The data show 150,000 or so distinct CDR3 sequences, around 22% seen once. This specimen comes from a study of T cell repertoires in cytomegalovirus infection. Study information: CMV infection plus the matching HLA type was flagged by public TCR beta signatures. Study results and limitations: Ex vivo responses were dominated by HLA-C-restricted CMV-specific TCR beta clonotypes. Summed frequency of public TCR beta families distinguished CMV carriers with the relevant HLA.

The CDR3 contains 14 residues. Per the germline V gene, CDR1 is MNHEY and CDR2 is SVGEGT. V lost 5 bases and J lost 7, with 17 bases in between. The V and J genes are TRBV6-2 or TRBV6-3 and TRBJ1-1; D is undetermined. Sample: PBMCs. The receptor comes from a human donor in good health (CMV status not recorded). Some clones in this sample may be carry-over from other donors' samples. In nucleotides, the CDR3 is TGTGCCAGCAGTCCCGCCGATGGGCTGGGTGAAGCTTTCTTT. Protein: CASSPADGLGEAFF.